This section outlines one T cell receptor (beta chain) sequence together with its context. Its recognized antigen is unknown. The input lacks base qualities; no much larger clone sits a single base away. The data originate from a study of identical twins (dated by TCRdb to 2016 to 2017). In terms of the full investigation: To test whether fetal clonotypes persist, this study deep-sequenced TCR alpha and beta repertoires from monozygotic twins, from unrelated adults of various ages, and from cord blood. Replicate twin experiments were performed at different times using different library preparation protocols to rule out contamination.

According to the germline V gene, CDR1 reads SGHRS and CDR2 reads YFSETQ. Clipping removes 0 bases from V and 4 bases from J, with 9 as the unmatched junction base count. The CDR3 measures 16 amino acids from cysteine to phenylalanine. The only DNA kept is the CDR3, 48 bases in frame from the first base. All donors were healthy Caucasians. The twin cohort consisted of three pairs of female monozygotic twins, all aged about 18 to 29 years. Positive isolation kits from Invitrogen were used to isolate CD4+ and CD8+ T cell populations. What the research found in general, with its limitations: Compared with coincidental sharing between unrelated individuals, an excess of low generation-probability sequences was observed among out-of-frame TCR alpha sequences shared between twins. The excess sharing between twins in beta out-of-frame sequences was weaker because fewer shared sequences reduced the signal-to-noise ratio. In monozygotic twins, recombination models systematically underestimated out-of-frame TCR alpha sharing, but the models matched the sharing seen between unrelated individuals. Abundant cord blood beta clonotypes had fewer insertions, young adult naive repertoires showed a similar but weaker trend, and memory repertoires showed no such trend. Because the same donors could not be followed over many years, the conclusions relied on cross-sectional statistical analysis. Invariant T cells such as MAIT and iNKT could partly confound zero-insertion analyses, though diverse VJ usage argued against this for most clonotypes.

The library was made by 5' RACE. Sequencing was performed on an Illumina HiSeq 2000. Template switching added a universal primer binding site, and the final cDNA carried a unique molecular identifier that allowed TCR cDNA molecules to be counted accurately. Specific primers in the conserved constant-segment region were used to synthesize first-strand cDNA for TCR alpha and beta chains. To control for contamination, each cDNA library was double barcoded with a SMART-Mk sample barcode plus Illumina barcodes. Two successive PCR steps introduced TruSeq adapter sequences along with Illumina sample barcodes. The Illumina HiSeq platform was used with custom primers to sequence TCR alpha and beta cDNA libraries. As for how the authors treated the data: MiGEC was used to process raw reads and extract unique molecular identifiers, and MiXCR was used to find CDR3 positions. For each individual, recombination models were inferred using an EM algorithm with the repgenHMM and IGoR tools. The analysis of shared clonotypes was done with the tcR package in R, with sharing normalized by the product of cloneset sizes. Out-of-frame nonproductive sequences were analyzed to study raw recombination free of thymic and clonal selection effects. TCRdb reran the public reads through fastp at Q25 and MiXCR, keeping productive beta chains. All rows with the same CDR3 protein become a single entry with the most common DNA and genes. These V and J calls derive from TCRdb rather than the authors' analysis. For this sample the table gives 510,000 or so distinct CDR3 sequences, of which roughly 15% were detected only once. Jointly, the top ten make up nearly 0.45% of the sample.

These same data were also listed under a study on yellow fever vaccine responses in identical twins. The second study reports: The authors reported that the T cell response to vaccination in identical twins appeared partly convergent and partly personalized. Focusing on identical twins, the study followed the T cell clones that responded to the vaccine, and did so with precision.

What was sequenced was CD4+ T cells sorted from blood. This chain is built from TRBV5-1 and TRBJ2-7; the junction holds 8 bases that match TRBD2. The sequence derives from a woman between 18 and 29 years old in good health. In nucleotides, the sequence is TGCGCCAGCAGCTTGGACACTAGCGGAGCTCTTTACGAGCAGTACTTC. Its translation reads: CASSLDTSGALYEQYF.